The rows below give T cell receptor beta chains drawn from one sample of a study of blood T cell repertoires in COVID-19. Using immunoSEQ multiplex PCR, the repertoire was profiled, and TCRdb retains in-frame clones only, with some absent. The data hold approximately 300,000 clones, with about 83% observed a single time. Source material: peripheral blood. The receptors were sampled from a woman in her 50s with acute or convalescent COVID-19. CDR3s include the opening cysteine and the closing phenylalanine or tryptophan.

v_call,cdr3_aa
TRBV5-5,CASSPREGGDYTF
TRBV6-5,CASSYTGGAGRNEQFF
TRBV5-4,CASSLVPGTEAFF
TRBV6-5,CASTSRGRTEAFF
TRBV2,CASSPQGEGNSPLHF
TRBV3-1/TRBV3-2,CASRDHRDEKLFF
TRBV7-9,CASTPPDRGEQFF
TRBV6-5,CASRSTALDRAQYF
TRBV7-2,CASSLTGGPHEQYF
TRBV6-1,CASSERQGLSYGYTF
TRBV3-1/TRBV3-2,CASSQEGQPRGTQYF
TRBV2,CASSVETGYNEQFF
TRBV7-9,CASSSTSGGGTGELFF
TRBV7-8,CASSHILSRGIREQYF
TRBV27,CASSLFQDTEAFF
TRBV7-2,CASSLSRGSGELFF
TRBV14,CASSSLAGANSGANVLTF
TRBV7-9,CASSLIQANNEQFF
TRBV12-3/TRBV12-4,CASSPPRGIEAFF
TRBV7-9,CASSPGTITAEKLFF
TRBV7-8,CASSLTESYGYTF
TRBV18,CASSPPDSYGYTF
TRBV9,CASSLQTGGQETQYF
TRBV2,CASGGQRESNQPQHF
TRBV11-2,CASSLGAATDTQYF
TRBV11-2,CASSLAQGLGTQYF
TRBV2,CASITGLQETQYF
TRBV2,CTTHSGGGETQYF
TRBV9,CASSDGTSGTVKQYF
TRBV5-1,CASSLGTGTGYTF
TRBV12-3/TRBV12-4,CASSLEGWGYTF
TRBV3-1/TRBV3-2,CASSQGLTGGDDYGYTF
TRBV5-1,CASSVLAGGEDEQFF
TRBV18,CASSPGQTGNTIYF
TRBV18,CASSDLQGSEDTQYF
TRBV5-1,CASSLPRTGLSNTEAFF
TRBV11-3,CASSLYREDEKLFF
TRBV29-1,CSVGPRVNSGANVLTF
TRBV21-1,CASSFTTRDTEAFF
TRBV7-9,CASSLGTGTSVGETQYF
TRBV4-2,CASSQSGDRGSYNEQFF
TRBV7-8,CASSRTVNTEAFF
TRBV7-2,CASSSSNYGYTF
TRBV25-1,CASSEGPSGNNEQFF
TRBV2,CASRTGESTGELFF